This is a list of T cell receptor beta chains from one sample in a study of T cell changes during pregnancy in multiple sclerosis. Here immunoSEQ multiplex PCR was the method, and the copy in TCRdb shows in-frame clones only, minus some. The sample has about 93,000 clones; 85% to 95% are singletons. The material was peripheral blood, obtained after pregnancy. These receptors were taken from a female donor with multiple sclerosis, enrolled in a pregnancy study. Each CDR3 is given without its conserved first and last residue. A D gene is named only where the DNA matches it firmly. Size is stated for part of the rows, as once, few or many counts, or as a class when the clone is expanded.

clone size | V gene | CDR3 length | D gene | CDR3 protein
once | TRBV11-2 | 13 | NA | ASSLEGQGGNTIY
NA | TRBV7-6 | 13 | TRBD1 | ASSTGTGGPYEQY
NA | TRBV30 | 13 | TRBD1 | AWSTGTGAHYGYT
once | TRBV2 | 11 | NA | ASTADFGNTIY
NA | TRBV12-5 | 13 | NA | ASAKGLINTDTQY
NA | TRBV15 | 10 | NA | ATSRGSRLQH
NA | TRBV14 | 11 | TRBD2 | ARPRAGENIQY
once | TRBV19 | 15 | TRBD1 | ASKPGQGVSSNQPQH
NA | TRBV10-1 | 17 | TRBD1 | ASSESRVGGAEANYGYT
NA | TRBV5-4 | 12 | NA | ASSSPGIYYEQY
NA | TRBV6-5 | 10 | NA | ATREGNSPLH
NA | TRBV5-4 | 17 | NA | ASSTLSVSGASGANVLT
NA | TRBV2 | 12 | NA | ASSDFRVEQPQH
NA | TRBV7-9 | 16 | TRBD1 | ASRPPGTGWWENTEAF
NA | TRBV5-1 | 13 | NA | ASSPGTPTNEKLF
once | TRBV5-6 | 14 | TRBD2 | ASSLLGTSVYNEQF
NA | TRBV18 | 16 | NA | ASSPPGIGSSYNSPLH
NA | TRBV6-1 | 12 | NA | ASRPQPGDYGYT
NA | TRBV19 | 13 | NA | ASSTRLGGDYGYT
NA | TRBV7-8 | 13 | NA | ASSLETGPNQPQH
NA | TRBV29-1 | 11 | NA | SVEEAQAETQY
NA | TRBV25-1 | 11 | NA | ASSAPGGNTIY